This T cell receptor (beta chain) was documented in a study of blood T cell repertoires in COVID-19. On the study more broadly: The origin of the acute and convalescent COVID-19 samples was the United States, Italy and Spain. The cDNA or gDNA used as material had been derived from T cells, B-cell-depleted T cells, or PBMCs.

Original processing notes: Reference gene primer amplification gave estimated nucleated cell counts. This table comes from immunoSEQ multiplex PCR, and its TCRdb copy is limited to in-frame clones, with some not included. That table is the source of V, J and clone size, and D and trimming were worked out from the DNA. This sample yields about 57,000 clones, of which 82% are seen a single time; roughly a fifth belongs to the top ten. Germline CDR1 and CDR2: SGHRS and YFSETQ. The CDR3 consists of 16 residues. V trimming: 3 bases; J trimming: 6 bases; junction bases outside the gene matches: 14. The chain is built from TRBV5-1 and TRBJ2-7; 8 bases line up with TRBD1. The sample was peripheral blood. This TCR derives from a woman aged 60 to 75 with acute or convalescent COVID-19. CDR3 sequence reads: CASSSMDRAYGSEQYF. As DNA, the CDR3 is TGCGCCAGCAGCTCCATGGACAGGGCGTATGGGTCCGAGCAGTACTTC.